This T cell receptor beta chain derives from a study of early T cells in non-severe SARS-CoV-2 infection (dated by TCRdb to 2020 to 2023). With respect to the entire study: Because TCR sequencing relied on bulk RNA taken from unsorted whole blood, pairing of alpha and beta chains was not possible.

The library was built by means of 5' RACE. Sequencing took place on a NextSeq 500. The TCR library protocol attached unique molecular identifiers to individual cDNA molecules to correct for sequencing error and PCR bias. Both TCR alpha and beta chains were sequenced, and tight co-correlation was observed between alpha and beta sequence abundances in each sample. As for the authors' bioinformatics: Decombinator V4 was used to annotate the V gene, J gene and CDR3 of the TCR sequences. Expanded TCRs were defined as changing significantly between any two time points under a Poisson model with p below 0.0001. Abundances of TCRs were expressed as counts per million after normalisation to the total number of TCRs sequenced in each sample. MAIT TCRs were defined by TRAV1-2 paired with TRAJ12, TRAJ20 or TRAJ33, and iNKT TCRs by TRAV10 paired with TRAJ18. A search of VDJdb, accessed on 1 November 2021, was run for TCRs annotated to CMV, EBV and SARS-CoV-2, with TCRs annotated for multiple antigens excluded. The public reads were quality trimmed at Q25 with fastp and then assembled into clones with MiXCR by TCRdb, keeping productive beta chains. Each record represents a unique CDR3 protein, reported with the most common genes and DNA among its rows. What appears here as the V and J calls and clone size reflects TCRdb's work, not the paper's. The sample table lists 63,000 or so distinct CDR3 sequences, 12% of them with a count of one. The ten biggest clones cover approximately 6.4% of the sample.

This clonotype showed up just a few times. The antigen this receptor binds is unknown. No qualities accompany the bases; no much larger clone lies one base away. What the authors observed across the whole study: VDJdb matching was skewed toward anti-spike CD8 responses and likely underestimated virus-specific expansions by missing private and CD4 specificities.

The study was a case-control design nested within a healthcare worker cohort in London, UK, with weekly nasopharyngeal swab PCR tests and blood sampling. Healthcare workers were enrolled in the week of the UK lockdown, from 23 to 31 March 2020, and were followed every week for up to about 16 weeks. Reading from cysteine to phenylalanine, the CDR3 counts 16 amino acids. Here the CDR3 DNA is all that survives: 48 bases in frame from base 1. As encoded in the germline V gene, CDR1 is ENHRY while CDR2 is SYGVKD. Trimming leaves V shorter by 1 base and J shorter by 7 bases, with the junction holding 8 bases beyond the gene matches.

The sequence derives from an adult who was a healthcare worker with PCR-confirmed SARS-CoV-2 infection or an uninfected control (not recorded which). Source material: whole blood. The chain joins TRBV10-3 to TRBJ2-1, with 9 bases aligning to TRBD1. The CDR3 here reads CAISEFNRGRLNEQFF. Read as DNA, the sequence is TGTGCCATCAGTGAGTTTAACAGGGGGCGTTTGAATGAGCAGTTCTTC.